This T cell receptor beta chain was identified during a study of tumor-infiltrating lymphocytes in primary liver carcinoma. Study information: Among the tumors, stages were T1-T3 N0M0 and sizes about 4 to 10 cm.

Making TCR beta cDNA involved approximately 0.5 ug total RNA and a constant-region primer. Researchers made the TCR beta libraries by running three nested multiplex PCR rounds with slightly modified ARM-PCR. The first two PCR rounds, nine to ten cycles each, used TRBV1-TRBV30 forward primers and a C-beta reverse primer. MiXCR, applied by TCRdb to the multiplex PCR reads, yields one record per CDR3 protein. The sample yields 300,000 to 400,000 distinct CDR3 sequences, roughly two thirds seen once. There are 15 residues in the CDR3. V gave up 6 bases and J gave up 8 bases; unmatched junction bases: 10. Germline V lookup: CDR1 MDHEN, CDR2 SYDVKM. Study-wide results and limits: Tumor top-250-clone fraction significantly exceeded that of blood (p = 0.039). Paired tumor-adjacent and tumor-blood samples overlapped less than tumor region pairs did.

Germline DNA was extracted alongside blood RNA, which was obtained from unsorted whole blood. A single count supports this clonotype. Its specificity is unknown. The receptor was isolated from a man aged 35-49 years with primary liver carcinoma and hepatitis B virus infection. V usage is TRBV28 and J usage is TRBJ2-1, with TRBD1 matching over 10 bases. The specimen sequenced was peripheral blood. The CDR3 loop is CASSPGTGVIHEQFF. The CDR3 DNA sequence: TGTGCCAGCAGCCCCGGGACAGGGGTTATACATGAGCAGTTCTTC.